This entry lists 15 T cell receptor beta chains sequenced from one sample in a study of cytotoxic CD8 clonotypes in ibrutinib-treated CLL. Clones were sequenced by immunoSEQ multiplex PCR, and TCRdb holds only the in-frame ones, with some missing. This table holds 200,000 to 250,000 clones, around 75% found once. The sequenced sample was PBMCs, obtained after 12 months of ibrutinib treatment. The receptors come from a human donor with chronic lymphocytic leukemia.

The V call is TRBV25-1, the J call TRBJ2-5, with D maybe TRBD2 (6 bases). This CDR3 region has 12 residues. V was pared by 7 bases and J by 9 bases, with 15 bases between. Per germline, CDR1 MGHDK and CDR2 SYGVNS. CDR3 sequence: CASIGGAGAQYF. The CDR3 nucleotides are TGTGCCAGCATCGGGGGAGCCGGGGCCCAGTACTTC.

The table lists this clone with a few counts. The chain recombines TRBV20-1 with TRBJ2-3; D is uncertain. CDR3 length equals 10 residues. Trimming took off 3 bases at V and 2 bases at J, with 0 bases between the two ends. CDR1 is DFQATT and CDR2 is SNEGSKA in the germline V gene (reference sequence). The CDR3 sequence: CSASTDTQYF. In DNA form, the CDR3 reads TGCAGTGCTAGCACAGATACGCAGTATTTT.

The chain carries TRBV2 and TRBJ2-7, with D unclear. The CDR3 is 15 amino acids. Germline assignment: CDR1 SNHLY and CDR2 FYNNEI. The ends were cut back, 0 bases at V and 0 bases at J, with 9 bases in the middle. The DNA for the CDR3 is TGTGCCAGCAGTGAAGCGCTTCGAACCTCCTACGAGCAGTACTTC. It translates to CASSEALRTSYEQYF.

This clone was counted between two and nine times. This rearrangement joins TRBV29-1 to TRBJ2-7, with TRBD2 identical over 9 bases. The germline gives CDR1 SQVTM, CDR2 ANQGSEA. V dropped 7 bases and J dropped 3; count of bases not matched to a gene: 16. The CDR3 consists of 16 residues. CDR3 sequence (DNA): TGCAGCGCCCTACACCTTTGGCGGGAGGGCCGCTACGAGCAGTACTTC. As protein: CSALHLWREGRYEQYF.

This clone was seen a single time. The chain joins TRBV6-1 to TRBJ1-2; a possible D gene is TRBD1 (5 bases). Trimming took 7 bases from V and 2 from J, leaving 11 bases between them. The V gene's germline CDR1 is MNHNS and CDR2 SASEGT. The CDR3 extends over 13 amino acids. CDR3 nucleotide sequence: TGTGCCAGCAACCCAGGGATAAACTATGGCTACACCTTC. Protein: CASNPGINYGYTF.

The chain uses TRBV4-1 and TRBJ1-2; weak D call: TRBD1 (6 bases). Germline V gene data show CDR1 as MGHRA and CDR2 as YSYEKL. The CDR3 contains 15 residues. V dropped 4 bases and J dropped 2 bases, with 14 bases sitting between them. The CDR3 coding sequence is TGCGCCAGCAGCCCAAACTACAGGGAAAACTATGGCTACACCTTC. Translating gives CASSPNYRENYGYTF.

The CDR3 coding sequence is TGTGCCAGTCACCCTATGGGCAGGGTGAGCAATCAGCCCCAGCATTTT. This translates into CASHPMGRVSNQPQHF. This sequence joins TRBV19 and TRBJ1-5; D is perhaps TRBD1 (5 bases). The V gene's germline CDR1 is LNHDA and CDR2 SQIVND (reference sequence). The CDR3 runs to 16 residues. The V and J ends lost 8 bases and 1 base respectively, with 18 bases between them.

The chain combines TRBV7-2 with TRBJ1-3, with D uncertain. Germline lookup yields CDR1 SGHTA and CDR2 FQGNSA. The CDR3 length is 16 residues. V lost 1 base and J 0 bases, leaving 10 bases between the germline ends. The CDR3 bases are TGTGCCAGCAGCTTAGGTCCAGGCAGCTCTGGAAACACCATATATTTT. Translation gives CASSLGPGSSGNTIYF.

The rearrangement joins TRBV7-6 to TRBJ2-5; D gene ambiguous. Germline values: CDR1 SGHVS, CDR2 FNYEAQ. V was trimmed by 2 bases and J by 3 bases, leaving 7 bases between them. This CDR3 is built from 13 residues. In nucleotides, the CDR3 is TGTGCCAGCAGCTTATTGGTCGAAGAGACCCAGTACTTC. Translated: CASSLLVEETQYF.

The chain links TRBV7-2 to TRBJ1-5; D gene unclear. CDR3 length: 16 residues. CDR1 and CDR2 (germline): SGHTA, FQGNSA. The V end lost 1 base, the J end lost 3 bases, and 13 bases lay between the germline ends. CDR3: CASSLEMLGFNQPQHF. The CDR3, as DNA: TGTGCCAGCAGCTTAGAAATGTTAGGTTTCAATCAGCCCCAGCATTTT.

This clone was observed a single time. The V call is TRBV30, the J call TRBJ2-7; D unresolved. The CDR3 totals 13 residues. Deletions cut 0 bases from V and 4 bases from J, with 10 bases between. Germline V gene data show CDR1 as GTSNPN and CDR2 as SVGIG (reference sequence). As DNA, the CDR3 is TGTGCCTGGAGTGTAGGCCTCCTTTACGAGCAGTACTTC. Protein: CAWSVGLLYEQYF.

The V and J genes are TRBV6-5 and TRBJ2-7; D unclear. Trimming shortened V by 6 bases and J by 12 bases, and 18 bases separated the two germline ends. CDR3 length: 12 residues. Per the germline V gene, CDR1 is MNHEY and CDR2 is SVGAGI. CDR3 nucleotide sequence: TGTGCCAGCAGCTCCCCGGGCTCGCGTGCGTACTTC. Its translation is CASSSPGSRAYF.

The CDR3 region has the DNA TGCGCCAGCAGCGTTCCAGCGGAGGGGGGCTACACCTTC. This gives the protein CASSVPAEGGYTF. The J gene is TRBJ1-2, the V gene TRBV5-1; a possible D gene is TRBD1 (5 bases). This CDR3 is 13 amino acids long. Germline V gene data show CDR1 as SGHRS and CDR2 as YFSETQ. The V end was cut by 4 bases, the J end by 8 bases, with 15 bases between.

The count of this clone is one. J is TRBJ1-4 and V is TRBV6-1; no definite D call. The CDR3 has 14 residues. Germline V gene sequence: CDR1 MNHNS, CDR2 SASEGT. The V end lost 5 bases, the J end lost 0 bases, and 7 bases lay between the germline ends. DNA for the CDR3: TGTGCCAGCAGTAACAGACCAACTAATGAAAAACTGTTTTTT. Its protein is CASSNRPTNEKLFF.

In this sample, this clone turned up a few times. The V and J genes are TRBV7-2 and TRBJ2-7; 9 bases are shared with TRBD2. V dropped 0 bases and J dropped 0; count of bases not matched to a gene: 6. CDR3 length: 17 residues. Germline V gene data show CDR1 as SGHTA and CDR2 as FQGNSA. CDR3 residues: CASSLASGGGVSYEQYF. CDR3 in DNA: TGTGCCAGCAGCTTAGCCTCCGGCGGGGGGGTCTCCTACGAGCAGTACTTC.